The rows below give T cell receptor beta chains drawn from one sample of a study of T cell repertoires in cytomegalovirus infection. TCRdb itself ran the reads through MiXCR, one entry per CDR3 protein. The sample has roughly 990,000 distinct CDR3 sequences, 30% to 40% seen once. For these receptors, no antigen is known. Specimen: cultured CD8+ T cells from PBMCs, collected from culture after CMV antigen stimulation. The receptors stem from a human donor in good health (CMV status not recorded). Some clones in this sample may be carry-over from other donors' samples. The CDR3 runs from the conserved cysteine through the conserved F or W. D genes are given only for firm matches. The listing skips clone size in some rows; elsewhere it reads once, few, many or a size class.

TRBV27,TRBJ2-5,few,NA,CASRLGTLQETQYF,TGTGCCAGCAGACTCGGGACTTTGCAGGAGACCCAGTACTTC
TRBV7-9,TRBJ1-4,many,NA,CASSPQGLTAVATNEKLFF,TGTGCCAGCAGCCCCCAAGGACTTACTGCCGTTGCAACTAATGAAAAACTGTTTTTT
TRBV13,TRBJ2-2,NA,NA,CASSLGLRGTGELFF,TGTGCCAGCAGCTTAGGCCTAAGGGGCACCGGGGAGCTGTTTTTT
TRBV7-9,TRBJ2-7,NA,TRBD1,CASSPDRVFYEQYF,TGTGCCAGCAGCCCGGACAGGGTTTTCTACGAGCAGTACTTC
TRBV2,TRBJ2-4,NA,TRBD2,CASSEVGPRGENIQYF,TGTGCCAGCAGTGAAGTGGGACCTCGGGGGGAAAACATTCAGTACTTC
TRBV7-6,TRBJ2-1,NA,NA,CASSLNWHQAYNEQFF,TGTGCCAGCAGCTTAAACTGGCATCAAGCCTACAATGAGCAGTTCTTC
TRBV6-5,TRBJ1-1,few,NA,CASSFDGPTEAFF,TGTGCCAGCAGTTTTGACGGGCCCACTGAAGCTTTCTTT
TRBV7-6,TRBJ2-1,many,NA,CASKAQGAVYNEQFF,TGTGCCAGCAAAGCGCAAGGGGCAGTCTACAATGAGCAGTTCTTC
TRBV7-9,TRBJ2-3,many,TRBD1,CASRHPGQGPRDTQYF,TGTGCCAGCAGGCACCCGGGACAGGGTCCTCGGGATACGCAGTATTTT
TRBV29-1,TRBJ2-1,few,NA,CSVEDLGGQYNEQFF,TGCAGCGTTGAAGATCTAGGGGGGCAATACAATGAGCAGTTCTTC
TRBV7-2,TRBJ2-1,many,NA,CASSSTSSYNEQFF,TGTGCCAGCAGCTCAACTAGCTCCTACAATGAGCAGTTCTTC
TRBV5-1,TRBJ2-1,NA,NA,CAGSLEQGFNEQFF,TGCGCCGGCAGCTTGGAACAGGGTTTCAATGAGCAGTTCTTC
TRBV15,TRBJ2-5,few,NA,CATRGPSAQETQYF,TGTGCCACCAGGGGACCCTCCGCCCAAGAGACCCAGTACTTC